A selection of T cell receptor beta chains follows, all from one sample in a study of identifying expanded T cells in peripheral blood. The method was immunoSEQ multiplex PCR; TCRdb's version includes in-frame clones alone and lacks a portion of them. Altogether about 130,000 clones are present, approximately 86% being singletons, with the ten largest covering around 8.4%. The sample taken for sequencing was blood. These receptors were obtained from a person aged 18 to 70 in good health. Both conserved end residues are part of each CDR3. Each record gives: V gene, D gene, J gene, clone size, CDR3 protein, CDR3 DNA. The D gene is left open where the match is weak. The size of a clone is reported for some rows only, either as once, few or many, or as a class for expanded clones.

v_gene: TRBV28; d_gene: NA; j_gene: TRBJ2-5; abundance: NA; CDR3aa: CASRGAGRGQETQYF; CDR3nt: TGTGCCAGCAGGGGGGCAGGGAGGGGCCAAGAGACCCAGTACTTC
v_gene: TRBV21-1; d_gene: NA; j_gene: TRBJ1-4; abundance: NA; CDR3aa: CASSKKKEKLFF; CDR3nt: TGTGCCAGCAGCAAAAAGAAAGAAAAACTGTTTTTT
v_gene: TRBV11-1; d_gene: NA; j_gene: TRBJ1-2; abundance: NA; CDR3aa: CASSARTYGYTF; CDR3nt: TGTGCCAGCAGCGCCCGAACCTATGGCTACACCTTC
v_gene: TRBV10-3; d_gene: NA; j_gene: TRBJ2-7; abundance: NA; CDR3aa: CAIGTDYEQYF; CDR3nt: TGTGCCATCGGGACGGACTACGAGCAGTACTTC
v_gene: TRBV10-2; d_gene: NA; j_gene: TRBJ1-1; abundance: NA; CDR3aa: CASSESSQGNTEAFF; CDR3nt: TGCGCCAGCAGTGAGTCCAGCCAGGGGAACACTGAAGCTTTCTTT
v_gene: TRBV5-8; d_gene: NA; j_gene: TRBJ1-2; abundance: NA; CDR3aa: CASSLGPERGYTF; CDR3nt: TGTGCCAGCAGCTTGGGACCGGAAAGGGGCTACACCTTC
v_gene: TRBV10-3; d_gene: NA; j_gene: TRBJ2-1; abundance: once; CDR3aa: CAISDPGPSYNEQFF; CDR3nt: TGTGCCATCAGTGACCCGGGACCCTCCTACAATGAGCAGTTCTTC
v_gene: TRBV4-2; d_gene: TRBD2; j_gene: TRBJ2-7; abundance: NA; CDR3aa: CASSQDPGTSGSYEQYF; CDR3nt: TGTGCCAGCAGCCAAGATCCGGGGACTAGCGGGAGTTACGAGCAGTACTTC
v_gene: TRBV7-9; d_gene: TRBD1; j_gene: TRBJ1-4; abundance: NA; CDR3aa: CASSQGTGNEKLFF; CDR3nt: TGTGCCAGCAGCCAAGGGACAGGAAATGAAAAACTGTTTTTT
v_gene: TRBV6-4; d_gene: NA; j_gene: TRBJ1-5; abundance: few; CDR3aa: CASSRGRGQPQHF; CDR3nt: TGTGCCAGCAGCCGGGGGCGAGGGCAGCCCCAGCATTTT
v_gene: TRBV7-3; d_gene: TRBD1; j_gene: TRBJ2-1; abundance: NA; CDR3aa: CASSRQGGEQFF; CDR3nt: TGTGCCAGCAGCAGACAGGGTGGTGAGCAGTTCTTC
v_gene: TRBV10-1; d_gene: TRBD2; j_gene: TRBJ2-2; abundance: NA; CDR3aa: CASSELGLAGGPVTGELFF; CDR3nt: TGCGCCAGCAGTGAGCTGGGACTAGCGGGAGGGCCGGTCACCGGGGAGCTGTTTTTT
v_gene: TRBV5-1; d_gene: NA; j_gene: TRBJ2-7; abundance: NA; CDR3aa: CASSQGHPYEQYF; CDR3nt: TGCGCCAGCAGTCAGGGACACCCCTACGAGCAGTACTTC
v_gene: TRBV10-1; d_gene: TRBD1; j_gene: TRBJ1-1; abundance: NA; CDR3aa: CASSEVPREAGGKNTEAFF; CDR3nt: TGCGCCAGCAGTGAGGTCCCTAGGGAGGCAGGGGGCAAGAACACTGAAGCTTTCTTT
v_gene: TRBV29-1; d_gene: NA; j_gene: TRBJ1-1; abundance: NA; CDR3aa: CSVEALGGAFF; CDR3nt: TGCAGCGTTGAAGCTCTAGGGGGGGCTTTCTTT
v_gene: TRBV6-1; d_gene: NA; j_gene: TRBJ2-7; abundance: NA; CDR3aa: CASSEARSEQYF; CDR3nt: TGTGCCAGCAGTGAAGCAAGGTCCGAGCAGTACTTC
v_gene: TRBV7-2; d_gene: TRBD1; j_gene: TRBJ1-5; abundance: NA; CDR3aa: CASSPGQGAYSNQPQHF; CDR3nt: TGTGCCAGCAGCCCCGGACAGGGCGCATATAGCAATCAGCCCCAGCATTTT
v_gene: TRBV7-3; d_gene: NA; j_gene: TRBJ1-3; abundance: NA; CDR3aa: CASSPRINTIYF; CDR3nt: TGTGCCAGCAGCCCCCGAATAAACACCATATATTTT
v_gene: TRBV19; d_gene: NA; j_gene: TRBJ1-2; abundance: NA; CDR3aa: CASSIANRDNYGYTF; CDR3nt: TGTGCCAGTAGTATAGCGAACAGGGATAACTATGGCTACACCTTC
v_gene: TRBV10-3; d_gene: TRBD1; j_gene: TRBJ2-7; abundance: NA; CDR3aa: CAISGTGDSYEQYF; CDR3nt: TGTGCCATCAGTGGGACAGGGGATTCCTACGAGCAGTACTTC
v_gene: TRBV28; d_gene: NA; j_gene: TRBJ2-7; abundance: NA; CDR3aa: CASRVTRNYEQYF; CDR3nt: TGTGCCAGCAGGGTGACTAGGAACTACGAGCAGTACTTC
v_gene: TRBV7-6; d_gene: TRBD1; j_gene: TRBJ2-7; abundance: NA; CDR3aa: CASSLAGTGASYEQYF; CDR3nt: TGTGCCAGCAGCTTAGCCGGGACAGGCGCATCCTACGAGCAGTACTTC
v_gene: TRBV5-1; d_gene: TRBD1; j_gene: TRBJ2-1; abundance: NA; CDR3aa: CASSLLGTGADYFDEQFF; CDR3nt: TGCGCCAGCAGCTTGCTGGGGACAGGGGCGGATTATTTCGATGAGCAGTTCTTC
v_gene: TRBV14; d_gene: NA; j_gene: TRBJ2-1; abundance: NA; CDR3aa: CASSQDKGGNERDTNEQFF; CDR3nt: TGTGCCAGCAGCCAAGATAAAGGGGGAAACGAACGCGACACGAATGAGCAGTTCTTC
v_gene: TRBV5-1; d_gene: NA; j_gene: TRBJ2-3; abundance: NA; CDR3aa: CASSHPSTDTQYF; CDR3nt: TGCGCCAGCAGCCACCCAAGCACAGATACGCAGTATTTT
v_gene: TRBV28; d_gene: NA; j_gene: TRBJ1-1; abundance: NA; CDR3aa: CASSWGEGRDTEAFF; CDR3nt: TGTGCCAGCAGTTGGGGGGAGGGTAGGGACACTGAAGCTTTCTTT
v_gene: TRBV28; d_gene: TRBD2; j_gene: TRBJ2-1; abundance: NA; CDR3aa: CASRGLAGGHWNEQFF; CDR3nt: TGTGCCAGCAGGGGACTAGCGGGAGGGCATTGGAATGAGCAGTTCTTC
v_gene: TRBV5-1; d_gene: TRBD1; j_gene: TRBJ1-1; abundance: NA; CDR3aa: CASSPKPTGGAVDTEAFF; CDR3nt: TGCGCCAGCAGCCCAAAACCGACAGGGGGCGCGGTGGACACTGAAGCTTTCTTT
v_gene: TRBV5-1; d_gene: TRBD2; j_gene: TRBJ2-5; abundance: NA; CDR3aa: CASSWTSGSFQETQYF; CDR3nt: TGCGCCAGCAGCTGGACTAGCGGGAGTTTCCAAGAGACCCAGTACTTC
v_gene: TRBV6-5; d_gene: NA; j_gene: TRBJ2-2; abundance: NA; CDR3aa: CASSSVPSTGELFF; CDR3nt: TGTGCCAGCAGTTCCGTACCAAGCACCGGGGAGCTGTTTTTT
v_gene: TRBV2; d_gene: NA; j_gene: TRBJ2-5; abundance: NA; CDR3aa: CASSLDNQETQYF; CDR3nt: TGTGCCAGCAGTTTAGACAACCAAGAGACCCAGTACTTC
v_gene: TRBV5-1; d_gene: TRBD1; j_gene: TRBJ1-3; abundance: NA; CDR3aa: CASSSAGTASGNTIYF; CDR3nt: TGCGCCAGCAGTTCAGCCGGGACAGCCTCTGGAAACACCATATATTTT
v_gene: TRBV6-1; d_gene: NA; j_gene: TRBJ2-7; abundance: NA; CDR3aa: CASLRFYEQYF; CDR3nt: TGTGCCAGCCTGAGATTCTACGAGCAGTACTTC
v_gene: TRBV27; d_gene: NA; j_gene: TRBJ2-1; abundance: NA; CDR3aa: CASSFGFPYNEQFF; CDR3nt: TGTGCCAGCAGTTTTGGCTTCCCCTACAATGAGCAGTTCTTC
v_gene: TRBV6-5; d_gene: NA; j_gene: TRBJ1-3; abundance: few; CDR3aa: CASSYSMTGSGNTIYF; CDR3nt: TGTGCCAGCAGTTACTCCATGACAGGATCTGGAAACACCATATATTTT
v_gene: TRBV30; d_gene: TRBD1; j_gene: TRBJ2-1; abundance: NA; CDR3aa: CAWSPGTGFYEQFF; CDR3nt: TGTGCCTGGAGTCCAGGGACAGGTTTCTATGAGCAGTTCTTC
v_gene: TRBV18; d_gene: TRBD1; j_gene: TRBJ1-1; abundance: NA; CDR3aa: CASSSGGTEAFF; CDR3nt: TGTGCCAGCTCCTCAGGGGGCACTGAAGCTTTCTTT
v_gene: TRBV4-1; d_gene: TRBD2; j_gene: TRBJ2-2; abundance: NA; CDR3aa: CASSQAILAVANTGELFF; CDR3nt: TGCGCCAGCAGCCAAGCCATACTAGCGGTCGCGAACACCGGGGAGCTGTTTTTT
v_gene: TRBV9; d_gene: NA; j_gene: TRBJ2-7; abundance: once; CDR3aa: CASSVRGGFGEQYF; CDR3nt: TGTGCCAGCAGCGTCCGAGGCGGCTTTGGGGAGCAGTACTTC
v_gene: TRBV10-3; d_gene: TRBD2; j_gene: TRBJ2-5; abundance: NA; CDR3aa: CAIGETSGQETQYF; CDR3nt: TGTGCCATCGGGGAGACTAGCGGCCAAGAGACCCAGTACTTC
v_gene: TRBV2; d_gene: TRBD1; j_gene: TRBJ1-5; abundance: NA; CDR3aa: CASSGQGLYQPQHF; CDR3nt: TGTGCCAGCAGTGGACAGGGGTTATATCAGCCCCAGCATTTT
v_gene: TRBV7-9; d_gene: NA; j_gene: TRBJ2-7; abundance: NA; CDR3aa: CASSHPTATYEQYF; CDR3nt: TGTGCCAGCAGCCACCCGACAGCCACCTACGAGCAGTACTTC
v_gene: TRBV5-4; d_gene: TRBD1; j_gene: TRBJ1-1; abundance: NA; CDR3aa: CASSSRDRETSDTEAFF; CDR3nt: TGTGCCAGCAGCTCGCGGGACAGGGAGACGAGCGACACTGAAGCTTTCTTT
v_gene: TRBV7-3; d_gene: NA; j_gene: TRBJ2-7; abundance: NA; CDR3aa: CASSLQENYEQYF; CDR3nt: TGTGCCAGCAGCCTTCAGGAAAACTACGAGCAGTACTTC
v_gene: TRBV9; d_gene: NA; j_gene: TRBJ2-2; abundance: NA; CDR3aa: CASSVVSGLNTGELFF; CDR3nt: TGTGCCAGCAGCGTAGTATCCGGGTTGAACACCGGGGAGCTGTTTTTT
v_gene: TRBV5-5; d_gene: NA; j_gene: TRBJ1-5; abundance: NA; CDR3aa: CASSLQGPSNQPQHF; CDR3nt: TGTGCCAGCAGCTTACAGGGACCTAGCAATCAGCCCCAGCATTTT
v_gene: TRBV4-1; d_gene: NA; j_gene: TRBJ2-3; abundance: NA; CDR3aa: CASSPRTVGTDTQYF; CDR3nt: TGCGCCAGCAGCCCCCGGACAGTGGGCACAGATACGCAGTATTTT
v_gene: TRBV6-4; d_gene: NA; j_gene: TRBJ2-3; abundance: NA; CDR3aa: CASSEVASDTQYF; CDR3nt: TGTGCCAGCAGTGAAGTCGCATCAGATACGCAGTATTTT
v_gene: TRBV6-5; d_gene: NA; j_gene: TRBJ2-7; abundance: many; CDR3aa: CASSDFYEQYF; CDR3nt: TGTGCCAGCAGCGACTTCTACGAGCAGTACTTC
v_gene: TRBV5-4; d_gene: TRBD1; j_gene: TRBJ1-1; abundance: NA; CDR3aa: CASSFTGDTEAFF; CDR3nt: TGTGCCAGCAGCTTCACAGGGGACACTGAAGCTTTCTTT
v_gene: TRBV28; d_gene: NA; j_gene: TRBJ1-2; abundance: NA; CDR3aa: CASRWGLGYTF; CDR3nt: TGTGCCAGCAGATGGGGGTTAGGCTACACCTTC
v_gene: TRBV5-1; d_gene: NA; j_gene: TRBJ1-1; abundance: NA; CDR3aa: CASSQTGVNTEAFF; CDR3nt: TGCGCCAGCAGTCAGACAGGAGTGAACACTGAAGCTTTCTTT
v_gene: TRBV9; d_gene: TRBD2; j_gene: TRBJ2-3; abundance: once; CDR3aa: CASSSHGTSGDTQYF; CDR3nt: TGTGCCAGCAGCTCCCACGGGACTAGCGGGGATACGCAGTATTTT
v_gene: TRBV5-1; d_gene: NA; j_gene: TRBJ1-4; abundance: NA; CDR3aa: CASSLERTTEKLFF; CDR3nt: TGCGCCAGCAGCTTGGAAAGGACCACCGAAAAACTGTTTTTT
v_gene: TRBV9; d_gene: NA; j_gene: TRBJ2-2; abundance: NA; CDR3aa: CASSDRTQITGELFF; CDR3nt: TGTGCCAGCAGCGACCGGACACAAATCACCGGGGAGCTGTTTTTT
v_gene: TRBV7-9; d_gene: TRBD2; j_gene: TRBJ2-7; abundance: NA; CDR3aa: CASSISGGSYEQYF; CDR3nt: TGTGCCAGCAGCATTAGCGGGGGCTCCTACGAGCAGTACTTC
v_gene: TRBV7-8; d_gene: NA; j_gene: TRBJ1-5; abundance: NA; CDR3aa: CASSLGQTLGNQPQHF; CDR3nt: TGTGCCAGCAGCTTAGGACAGACCCTGGGCAATCAGCCCCAGCATTTT